This T cell receptor beta chain was documented in a study of CD8 T cells in Susac syndrome. Study-level results: The authors acknowledged that their TCR sequencing and HLA analysis involved a relatively small number of individuals.

A quantity of about 0.5 to 1 ug RNA underwent reverse transcription using random hexamers. TCRdb re-called the immunoSEQ multiplex PCR reads through MiXCR, storing one row per CDR3 protein. The sample records approximately 130,000 distinct CDR3 sequences, about 90% being singletons. The sequenced target, TCR beta, came from blood CD8+ and CD4+ T cells. The patients serving as multiple sclerosis controls were treatment-naive. They had stable or active relapsing-remitting disease and fulfilled revised McDonald criteria. Through negative isolation, CD4+ and CD8+ T cells were obtained, while TEMRA cells were enriched using FACS. This clonotype was seen only a few times. The antigen remains undetermined. This CDR3 has 15 residues. CDR1 and CDR2 (germline): MDHEN, SYDVKM. The V and J ends lost 3 bases and 0 bases respectively, with 11 bases between them.

This clonotype was sampled from a human donor with multiple sclerosis. V usage is TRBV28 and J usage is TRBJ2-5, with no clear D. Sequenced input: CD8+ T cells from PBMCs. The CDR3 here is CASSLGQADQETQYF. The CDR3, as DNA: TGTGCCAGCAGTTTGGGCCAAGCAGACCAAGAGACCCAGTACTTC.